These 7 T cell receptor beta chains share one sample of origin, sequenced in a study of blood T cell repertoires in COVID-19. Profiled with immunoSEQ multiplex PCR; TCRdb holds only in-frame clones, not every one. The sample contains around 170,000 clones, more than 70% of which appear only once. What was sequenced was PBMCs or T cells enriched from blood (not recorded which). The receptors stem from a woman between 25 and 40 years old who had recovered from COVID-19.

CDR3: CASSLERGPFTPMVEQYF. The CDR3 DNA reads as TGTGCCAGCAGCTTAGAAAGGGGCCCTTTTACCCCCATGGTCGAGCAGTACTTC. J is TRBJ2-7 and V is TRBV13, with D possibly TRBD1 on 5 matching bases. This CDR3 region has 18 residues. Germline V gene data show CDR1 as PRHDT and CDR2 as FYEKMQ (reference sequence). Trimming shortened V by 1 base and J by 6 bases, and 25 bases separated the two germline ends.

By sample fraction, this clone is medium-sized. The chain joins TRBV5-1 to TRBJ1-4; possible D gene TRBD1, 5 bases. Trimming shortened V by 0 bases and J by 9 bases, and 18 bases separated the two germline ends. CDR1 SGHRS and CDR2 YFSETQ come from the germline V gene. CDR3 size: 16 residues. The CDR3 reads CASSLEGQADLQKLFF. The CDR3 region has the DNA TGCGCCAGCAGCTTGGAGGGGCAGGCCGACCTCCAAAAACTGTTTTTT.

This chain connects TRBV6-4 to TRBJ2-1; 10 bases map to TRBD2. CDR1 and CDR2 (germline): MRHNA, SNTAGT. V lost 6 bases, J lost 9 bases, and 11 bases stayed unmatched. The CDR3 spans 15 residues. As DNA, the CDR3 is TGTGCCAGCAGCGAATTAGCGGGAGGAAATAGTGAGCAGTTCTTC. Its translation is CASSELAGGNSEQFF.

V usage is TRBV29-1 and J usage is TRBJ2-1; 14 positions match TRBD2. Germline CDR1 reads SQVTM; CDR2 reads ANQGSEA. After removal of 6 bases from V and 3 bases from J, the junction contained 4 bases not matched to a gene. The CDR3 length is 15 residues. CDR3 DNA sequence: TGCAGCGTGCGGACTAGCGGGAGGAACTACAATGAGCAGTTCTTC. Protein sequence: CSVRTSGRNYNEQFF.

The chain carries TRBV19 and TRBJ2-7; TRBD1 matches at 7 bases. Trimming cost V 4 bases and J 3 bases; bases outside gene matches: 9. This CDR3 comprises 15 residues. CDR1 LNHDA and CDR2 SQIVND come from the germline V gene (reference sequence). CDR3 in DNA: TGTGCCAGTAGTAGGAACCGGGACAGAGACTACGAGCAGTACTTC. Its translation: CASSRNRDRDYEQYF.

This clone is termed medium-sized (0.01 to 0.1%). This chain links TRBV5-1 with TRBJ2-7; TRBD2 aligns across 7 bases. V lost 0 bases and J lost 3; bases outside the gene matches: 18. Germline V gene data show CDR1 as SGHRS and CDR2 as YFSETQ. The CDR3 has 19 amino acids. For the CDR3, the DNA is TGCGCCAGCAGCTTGGCAACAACGAACTCCCAGCGGGGAGGCTACGAGCAGTACTTC. Protein product: CASSLATTNSQRGGYEQYF.

A few counts support this clone. The CDR3 DNA sequence: TGTGCCAGCAGCGTCCAGGGGGCGCGGTCACCCCTCCACTTT. Amino acid sequence: CASSVQGARSPLHF. The V and J genes are TRBV9 and TRBJ1-6; 8 bases fit TRBD1. The CDR3 has 14 residues. V was clipped by 2 bases and J by 10 bases; unmatched bases: 5. Germline V gene sequence: CDR1 SGDLS, CDR2 YYNGEE.